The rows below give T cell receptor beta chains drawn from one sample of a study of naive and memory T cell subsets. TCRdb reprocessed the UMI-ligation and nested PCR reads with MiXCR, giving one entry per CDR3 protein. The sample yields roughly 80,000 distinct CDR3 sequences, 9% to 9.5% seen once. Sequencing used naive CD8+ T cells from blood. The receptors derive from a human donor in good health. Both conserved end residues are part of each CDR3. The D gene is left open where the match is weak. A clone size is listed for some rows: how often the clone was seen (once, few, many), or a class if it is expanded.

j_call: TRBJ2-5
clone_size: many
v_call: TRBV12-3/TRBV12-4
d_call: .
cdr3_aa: CASSLDPGRFIEETQYF
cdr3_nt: TGTGCCAGCAGTCTGGACCCGGGACGGTTTATCGAGGAGACCCAGTACTTC

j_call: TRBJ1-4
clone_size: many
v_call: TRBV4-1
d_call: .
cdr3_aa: CATSGSRGGWEKLFF
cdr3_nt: TGCGCCACCTCTGGCAGTCGGGGTGGGTGGGAAAAACTGTTTTTT

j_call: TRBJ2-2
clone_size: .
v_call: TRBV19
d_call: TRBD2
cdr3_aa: CASTTFQGLAGINTGELFF
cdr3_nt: TGTGCCAGTACCACATTTCAGGGGCTAGCGGGAATAAACACCGGGGAGCTGTTTTTT

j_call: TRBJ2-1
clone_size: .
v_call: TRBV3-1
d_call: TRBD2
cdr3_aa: CASSQESVLAGANEQFF
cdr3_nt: TGTGCCAGCAGCCAAGAGTCGGTACTAGCGGGTGCTAATGAGCAGTTCTTC

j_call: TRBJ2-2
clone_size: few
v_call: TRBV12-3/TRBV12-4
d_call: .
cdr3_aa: CASSPTSSGELFF
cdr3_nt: TGTGCCAGCAGTCCGACTAGTTCCGGGGAGCTGTTTTTT

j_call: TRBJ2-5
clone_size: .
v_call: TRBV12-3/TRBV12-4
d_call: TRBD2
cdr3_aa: CASSLISPSGHQETQYF
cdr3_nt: TGTGCCAGCAGTTTAATCAGCCCTAGCGGGCACCAAGAGACCCAGTACTTC

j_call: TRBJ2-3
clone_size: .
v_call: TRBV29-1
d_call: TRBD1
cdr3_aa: CSVWGQGEQGVTDTQYF
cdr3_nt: TGCAGCGTTTGGGGACAGGGAGAACAGGGGGTCACAGATACGCAGTATTTT

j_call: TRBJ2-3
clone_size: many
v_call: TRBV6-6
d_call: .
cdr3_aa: CASSYMADTQYF
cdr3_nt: TGTGCCAGCAGTTACATGGCAGATACGCAGTATTTT

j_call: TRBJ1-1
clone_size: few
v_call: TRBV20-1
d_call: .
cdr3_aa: CSAKDGLMNTEAFF
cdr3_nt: TGCAGTGCCAAGGACGGTTTAATGAACACTGAAGCTTTCTTT

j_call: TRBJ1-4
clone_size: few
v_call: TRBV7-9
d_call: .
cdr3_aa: CASTSGQPTNEKLFF
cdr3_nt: TGTGCCAGCACTTCCGGACAGCCAACTAATGAAAAACTGTTTTTT

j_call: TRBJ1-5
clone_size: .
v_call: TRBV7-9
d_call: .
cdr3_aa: CASSLEGTNQPQHF
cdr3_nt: TGTGCCAGCAGCTTAGAGGGTACCAATCAGCCCCAGCATTTT

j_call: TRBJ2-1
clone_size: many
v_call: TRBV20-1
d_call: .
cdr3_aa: CSASSRADNNEQFF
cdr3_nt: TGCAGTGCTAGTTCCCGGGCAGACAACAATGAGCAGTTCTTC

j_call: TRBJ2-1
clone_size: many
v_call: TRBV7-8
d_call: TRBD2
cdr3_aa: CASSFGSGSSYNEQFF
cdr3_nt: TGTGCCAGCAGCTTTGGTAGCGGGAGCTCCTACAATGAGCAGTTCTTC

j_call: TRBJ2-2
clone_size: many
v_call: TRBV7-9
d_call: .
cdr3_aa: CASEGPTGELFF
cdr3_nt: TGTGCCAGCGAGGGTCCGACCGGGGAGCTGTTTTTT

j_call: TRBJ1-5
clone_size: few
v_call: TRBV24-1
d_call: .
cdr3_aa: CATSDLTGDQPQHF
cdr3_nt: TGTGCCACCAGTGATTTAACAGGAGATCAGCCCCAGCATTTT

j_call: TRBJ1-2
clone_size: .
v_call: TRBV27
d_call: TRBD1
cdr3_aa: CASSRLPADRYYGGYTF
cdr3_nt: TGTGCCAGCAGCCGCCTTCCGGCGGACAGGTATTATGGAGGCTACACCTTC

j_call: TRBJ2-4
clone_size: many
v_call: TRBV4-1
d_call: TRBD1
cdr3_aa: CASSQDDRTGSRNIQYF
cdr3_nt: TGCGCCAGCAGCCAAGATGACCGGACAGGGAGTAGGAACATTCAGTACTTC

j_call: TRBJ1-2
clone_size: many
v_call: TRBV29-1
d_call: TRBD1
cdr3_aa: CSVDTGQGRGYTF
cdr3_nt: TGCAGCGTGGATACCGGACAGGGTCGAGGCTACACCTTC

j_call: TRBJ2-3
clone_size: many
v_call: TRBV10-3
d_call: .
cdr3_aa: CAILDQLIGTDTQYF
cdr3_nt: TGTGCCATACTGGACCAGTTGATTGGCACAGATACGCAGTATTTT

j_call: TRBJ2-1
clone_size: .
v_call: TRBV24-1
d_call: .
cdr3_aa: CATSDFSTSNEQFF
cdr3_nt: TGTGCCACCAGTGATTTCAGTACGTCCAATGAGCAGTTCTTC

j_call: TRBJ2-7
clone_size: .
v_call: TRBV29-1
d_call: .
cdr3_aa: CSVGGWAPHPYEQYF
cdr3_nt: TGCAGCGTTGGGGGTTGGGCACCGCATCCCTACGAGCAGTACTTC

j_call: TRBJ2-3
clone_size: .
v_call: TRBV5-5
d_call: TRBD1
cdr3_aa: CASSPAGTGGQDTQYF
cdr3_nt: TGTGCCAGCAGCCCGGCCGGGACAGGGGGCCAAGATACGCAGTATTTT

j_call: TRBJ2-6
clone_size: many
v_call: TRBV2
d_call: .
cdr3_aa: CASSEGGSSGANVLTF
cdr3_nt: TGTGCCAGCAGTGAAGGCGGGTCCTCTGGGGCCAACGTCCTGACTTTC

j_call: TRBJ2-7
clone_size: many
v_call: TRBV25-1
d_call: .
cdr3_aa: CASSDGSSLIAYEQYF
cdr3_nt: TGTGCCAGCAGTGACGGGAGCAGCCTTATAGCCTACGAGCAGTACTTC

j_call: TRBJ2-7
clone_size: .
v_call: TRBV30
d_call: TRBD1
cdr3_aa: CARGQGEYEQYF
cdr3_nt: TGTGCCCGGGGACAGGGGGAATACGAGCAGTACTTC

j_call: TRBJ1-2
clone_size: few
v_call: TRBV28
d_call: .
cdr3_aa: CASSWSTGSDGYTF
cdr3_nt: TGTGCCAGCAGTTGGTCAACAGGGTCGGATGGCTACACCTTC

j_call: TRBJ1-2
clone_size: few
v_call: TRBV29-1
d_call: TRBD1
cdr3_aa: CSVPDLTGGYGYTF
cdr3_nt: TGCAGCGTTCCCGATCTGACAGGGGGCTATGGCTACACCTTC

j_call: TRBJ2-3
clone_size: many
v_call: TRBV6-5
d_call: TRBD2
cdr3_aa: CASSYSTSGITDTQYF
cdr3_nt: TGTGCCAGCAGTTACTCGACTAGCGGGATCACAGATACGCAGTATTTT

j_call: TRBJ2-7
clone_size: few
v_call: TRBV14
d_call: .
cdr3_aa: CASSGGHEQYF
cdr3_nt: TGTGCCAGCAGCGGGGGCCACGAGCAGTACTTC

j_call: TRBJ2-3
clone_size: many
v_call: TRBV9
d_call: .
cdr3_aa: CASSEPGVDTQYF
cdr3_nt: TGTGCCAGCAGCGAGCCCGGGGTGGATACGCAGTATTTT

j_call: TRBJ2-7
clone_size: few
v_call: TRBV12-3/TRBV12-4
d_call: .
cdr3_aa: CASSFGRNYEQYF
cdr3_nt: TGTGCCAGCAGTTTCGGACGGAACTACGAGCAGTACTTC

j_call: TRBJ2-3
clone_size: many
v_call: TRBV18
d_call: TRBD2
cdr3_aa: CASSPIGGRETNTDTQYF
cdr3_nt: TGTGCCAGCTCACCAATTGGAGGGAGGGAAACAAACACAGATACGCAGTATTTT

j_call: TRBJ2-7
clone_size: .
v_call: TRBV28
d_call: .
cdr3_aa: CASSATRYEQYF
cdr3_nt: TGTGCCAGCAGCGCTACCCGCTACGAGCAGTACTTC